This is a list of T cell receptor beta chains from one sample in a study of neoadjuvant anti-PD-1 for oral cavity cancer. The repertoire was sequenced with immunoSEQ multiplex PCR; TCRdb's copy has only in-frame clones and lacks some. The sample holds roughly 24,000 clones, 25% to 35% seen once. The source material was tumor tissue, sampled after nivolumab (anti-PD-1) treatment. All receptors derive from a person between 40 and 85 years old with oral cavity squamous cell carcinoma. Each CDR3 is given with its conserved first and last residue. The D gene is left open where the match is weak. Clone size is stated in some rows and not others, as once, few, many or a class when expanded.

j_call d_call clone_size v_call cdr3_aa cdr3_nt
TRBJ2-2 NA NA TRBV5-1 CASSLLTPTGELFF TGCGCCAGCAGCCTACTGACCCCTACGGGGGAGCTGTTTTTT
TRBJ1-6 NA NA TRBV11-2 CASSLYMDSPLHF TGTGCCAGCAGCTTATATATGGATTCACCCCTCCACTTT
TRBJ1-1 NA NA TRBV5-1 CASSLMGNTEAFF TGCGCCAGCAGCTTGATGGGGAACACTGAAGCTTTCTTT
TRBJ2-7 NA medium-sized TRBV6-5 CASSHRDGAYEQYF TGTGCCAGCAGTCACCGGGACGGAGCCTACGAGCAGTACTTC
TRBJ1-1 NA NA TRBV9 CASSLYSGGNTEAFF TGTGCCAGCAGCCTCTACTCGGGGGGGAACACTGAAGCTTTCTTT
TRBJ2-1 TRBD2 few TRBV5-1 CASSLEAGVYNEQFF TGCGCCAGCAGCTTGGAAGCGGGGGTCTACAATGAGCAGTTCTTC
TRBJ2-7 TRBD2 few TRBV5-1 CASSPGLADYEQYF TGCGCCAGCAGCCCGGGACTAGCGGATTACGAGCAGTACTTC
TRBJ1-2 TRBD1 few TRBV27 CASSPTPAGGNYGYTF TGTGCCAGCAGCCCGACACCGGCAGGGGGAAACTATGGCTACACCTTC
TRBJ1-5 TRBD1 few TRBV10-3 CAIGRDRASNQPQHF TGTGCCATCGGACGGGACAGGGCCTCCAATCAGCCCCAGCATTTT
TRBJ1-1 NA few TRBV7-2 CASSLLGNTEAFF TGTGCCAGCAGCTTATTGGGGAACACTGAAGCTTTCTTT
TRBJ1-1 NA NA TRBV11-2 CASSHDGVEAFF TGTGCCAGCAGCCATGATGGGGTTGAAGCTTTCTTT
TRBJ2-7 NA few TRBV7-2 CASSLRGSYEQYF TGTGCCAGCAGCTTGCGCGGCTCCTACGAGCAGTACTTC
TRBJ1-2 NA NA TRBV7-6 CASSPGPTRYGYTF TGTGCCAGCAGCCCGGGCCCGACCCGCTATGGCTACACCTTC
TRBJ1-1 NA NA TRBV11-3 CASSFLMNTEAFF TGTGCCAGCAGCTTCTTAATGAACACTGAAGCTTTCTTT
TRBJ1-4 NA few TRBV5-3 CARIRRTNEKLFF TGTGCCAGAATACGGCGGACTAATGAAAAACTGTTTTTT
TRBJ1-2 TRBD1 NA TRBV5-4 CASSSGQGYNYGYTF TGTGCCAGCAGCTCCGGACAGGGCTACAACTATGGCTACACCTTC
TRBJ2-7 NA few TRBV9 CASSVQDMEYEQYF TGTGCCAGCAGCGTCCAGGACATGGAGTACGAGCAGTACTTC
TRBJ2-1 TRBD1 few TRBV5-6 CASSLGQGMSASYNEQFF TGTGCCAGCAGCTTAGGACAGGGAATGTCAGCCTCCTACAATGAGCAGTTCTTC
TRBJ2-5 NA few TRBV18 CASSPPGGLETQYF TGTGCCAGCTCACCACCGGGCGGATTAGAGACCCAGTACTTC
TRBJ2-5 NA medium-sized TRBV5-6 CASSLQRQNKETQYF TGTGCCAGCAGCCTACAGCGACAGAATAAAGAGACCCAGTACTTC
TRBJ2-5 NA many TRBV30 CAWNIIPGTQYF TGTGCCTGGAATATTATTCCAGGGACCCAGTACTTC
TRBJ2-7 TRBD2 NA TRBV9 CASSVGVAGADEQYF TGTGCCAGCAGCGTAGGAGTAGCGGGAGCAGACGAGCAGTACTTC
TRBJ2-1 NA few TRBV5-1 CASSRRGDEYNEQFF TGCGCCAGCAGCAGGAGGGGGGACGAATACAATGAGCAGTTCTTC
TRBJ1-3 TRBD1 few TRBV30 CAWNSGQRSGNTIYF TGTGCCTGGAACTCGGGACAGCGATCAGGAAACACCATATATTTT
TRBJ2-5 NA few TRBV5-1 CASMGQAQETQYF TGCGCCAGCATGGGGCAGGCCCAAGAGACCCAGTACTTC
TRBJ2-5 NA NA TRBV28 CASSLFGGLGETQYF TGTGCCAGCAGTTTATTCGGCGGCTTGGGAGAGACCCAGTACTTC
TRBJ2-5 NA NA TRBV18 CASSPQGETQYF TGTGCCAGCTCACCCCAGGGGGAGACCCAGTACTTC
TRBJ2-2 TRBD2 NA TRBV7-6 CASSLAKGTSSTGELFF TGTGCCAGCAGCTTAGCGAAGGGGACTAGTTCCACCGGGGAGCTGTTTTTT
TRBJ2-7 NA NA TRBV25-1 CASRGGFYEQYF TGTGCCAGCAGGGGGGGATTCTACGAGCAGTACTTC
TRBJ1-2 TRBD1 few TRBV25-1 CASSPGQEYGYTF TGTGCCAGCAGTCCGGGACAGGAATATGGCTACACCTTC
TRBJ2-1 TRBD2 NA TRBV7-3 CASSLRGVTSADYNEQFF TGTGCCAGCAGCTTAAGGGGGGTGACTAGCGCTGACTACAATGAGCAGTTCTTC
TRBJ1-2 NA NA TRBV4-2 CASSQDTGYGYTF TGTGCCAGCAGCCAAGACACCGGGTATGGCTACACCTTC
TRBJ2-5 NA few TRBV5-1 CASSLATGVETQYF TGCGCCAGCAGCTTGGCCACCGGGGTAGAGACCCAGTACTTC
TRBJ1-2 NA few TRBV6-1 CASSEALQGWGYTF TGTGCCAGCAGTGAAGCTCTCCAGGGTTGGGGCTACACCTTC
TRBJ1-2 TRBD1 NA TRBV30 CACNRDSSYGYTF TGTGCCTGTAACCGGGACAGCAGCTATGGCTACACCTTC
TRBJ2-3 NA NA TRBV9 CASSVVDTDTQYF TGTGCCAGCAGCGTAGTCGACACAGATACGCAGTATTTT
TRBJ2-2 NA many TRBV5-1 CASSLRRQDSGELFF TGCGCCAGCAGCTTAAGGCGGCAAGATAGTGGGGAGCTGTTTTTT
TRBJ2-4 NA few TRBV6-5 CASSFTGDIQYF TGTGCCAGCAGTTTCACAGGTGACATTCAGTACTTC
TRBJ2-3 TRBD2 once TRBV7-2 CASSLTAGGVFGTQYF TGTGCCAGCAGCTTGACGGCGGGAGGGGTTTTTGGTACGCAGTATTTT
TRBJ2-5 NA NA TRBV5-4 CASSQSQETQYF TGTGCCAGCAGCCAGTCTCAAGAGACCCAGTACTTC